This T cell receptor (beta chain) was sequenced during a study of OX40 agonist ivuxolimab in advanced cancers. Assay used: immunoSEQ multiplex PCR; TCRdb lists only in-frame clones, some missing. The sample contains 60,000 to 65,000 clones, 91% of which appear only once. Germline V CDR1 and CDR2: MDHEN, SYDVKM. Germline trimming cut 4 bases from V and 5 bases from J; bases unmatched to any gene: 13. The CDR3 runs to 17 residues. This material consisted of CD4+ or CD8+ T cells sorted from blood, taken in a trial of the OX40 agonist ivuxolimab. The chain employs TRBV28 and TRBJ2-3, with TRBD1 identical over 9 bases. This receptor was obtained from an adult with an advanced solid tumor such as melanoma, head and neck, liver or kidney cancer. The CDR3 DNA reads TGTGCCAGCAGTTCTGGGACCCTGGACAGGGGCAGAGATACGCAGTATTTT. Its protein is CASSSGTLDRGRDTQYF. Full variable domain (rest looked up from reference TRBV28 and TRBJ2-3): DVKVTQSSRYLVKRTGEKVFLECVQDMDHENMFWYRQDPGLGLRLIYFSYDVKMKEKGDIPEGYSVSREKKERFSLILESASTNQTSMYLCASSSGTLDRGRDTQYFGPGTRLTVL.